Detailed here is one T cell receptor (beta chain). The antigen is undetermined. The data are from a study of T cell responses to AZD1222 COVID-19 vaccine. Germline CDR1 is MNHNY and CDR2 is SVGAGI (reference sequence). The length of the CDR3 is 11 residues. Trimming stripped 2 bases from V and 5 bases from J, with 3 bases between. General study points: With two AZD1222 doses given, Spike-specific TCR breadth and depth both rose.

The method was immunoSEQ multiplex PCR; TCRdb's version includes in-frame clones alone and lacks a portion of them. The repertoire holds about 150,000 clones, with roughly four fifths as singletons. The chain joins TRBV6-6 to TRBJ2-5; D gene unclear. The material was peripheral blood, obtained on day 0 of MenACWY control vaccination. This clonotype originated in an adult in good health. The CDR3 DNA reads as TGTGCCAGCAGTTACGGGGAGACCCAGTACTTC. Translation gives CASSYGETQYF.